This T cell receptor (beta chain) stems from a study of post-analysis software for immune sequencing data. Findings and caveats of the study: Versus controls, multiple sclerosis patients showed significantly lower diversity (normalized Chao1). With TRBV5-6, TRBV5-1 and TRBV20-1 included, 5 or 6 TRBV segments were more frequent in patients than in controls.

Libraries were made from TCR beta cDNA, and they carried unique molecular identifiers. Using its own MiXCR run on the PCR reads, TCRdb lists one record per CDR3 protein. The sample records hundreds of thousands of distinct CDR3 sequences, 45% being singletons. This clonotype appeared a few times. Its antigen is unidentified. Trimming shortened V by 3 bases and J by 2 bases, and 13 bases separated the two germline ends. The CDR3 runs to 15 residues. Germline V CDR1 and CDR2: LGHNA, YSLEER. The chain combines TRBV4-3 with TRBJ2-5; unclear D gene. The sequencing input was blood. The receptor was isolated from a girl under 18 with multiple sclerosis. The CDR3 DNA sequence: TGCGCCAGCAGCCAGGGCGTAGTAGATCAAGAGACCCAGTACTTC. It codes for CASSQGVVDQETQYF.